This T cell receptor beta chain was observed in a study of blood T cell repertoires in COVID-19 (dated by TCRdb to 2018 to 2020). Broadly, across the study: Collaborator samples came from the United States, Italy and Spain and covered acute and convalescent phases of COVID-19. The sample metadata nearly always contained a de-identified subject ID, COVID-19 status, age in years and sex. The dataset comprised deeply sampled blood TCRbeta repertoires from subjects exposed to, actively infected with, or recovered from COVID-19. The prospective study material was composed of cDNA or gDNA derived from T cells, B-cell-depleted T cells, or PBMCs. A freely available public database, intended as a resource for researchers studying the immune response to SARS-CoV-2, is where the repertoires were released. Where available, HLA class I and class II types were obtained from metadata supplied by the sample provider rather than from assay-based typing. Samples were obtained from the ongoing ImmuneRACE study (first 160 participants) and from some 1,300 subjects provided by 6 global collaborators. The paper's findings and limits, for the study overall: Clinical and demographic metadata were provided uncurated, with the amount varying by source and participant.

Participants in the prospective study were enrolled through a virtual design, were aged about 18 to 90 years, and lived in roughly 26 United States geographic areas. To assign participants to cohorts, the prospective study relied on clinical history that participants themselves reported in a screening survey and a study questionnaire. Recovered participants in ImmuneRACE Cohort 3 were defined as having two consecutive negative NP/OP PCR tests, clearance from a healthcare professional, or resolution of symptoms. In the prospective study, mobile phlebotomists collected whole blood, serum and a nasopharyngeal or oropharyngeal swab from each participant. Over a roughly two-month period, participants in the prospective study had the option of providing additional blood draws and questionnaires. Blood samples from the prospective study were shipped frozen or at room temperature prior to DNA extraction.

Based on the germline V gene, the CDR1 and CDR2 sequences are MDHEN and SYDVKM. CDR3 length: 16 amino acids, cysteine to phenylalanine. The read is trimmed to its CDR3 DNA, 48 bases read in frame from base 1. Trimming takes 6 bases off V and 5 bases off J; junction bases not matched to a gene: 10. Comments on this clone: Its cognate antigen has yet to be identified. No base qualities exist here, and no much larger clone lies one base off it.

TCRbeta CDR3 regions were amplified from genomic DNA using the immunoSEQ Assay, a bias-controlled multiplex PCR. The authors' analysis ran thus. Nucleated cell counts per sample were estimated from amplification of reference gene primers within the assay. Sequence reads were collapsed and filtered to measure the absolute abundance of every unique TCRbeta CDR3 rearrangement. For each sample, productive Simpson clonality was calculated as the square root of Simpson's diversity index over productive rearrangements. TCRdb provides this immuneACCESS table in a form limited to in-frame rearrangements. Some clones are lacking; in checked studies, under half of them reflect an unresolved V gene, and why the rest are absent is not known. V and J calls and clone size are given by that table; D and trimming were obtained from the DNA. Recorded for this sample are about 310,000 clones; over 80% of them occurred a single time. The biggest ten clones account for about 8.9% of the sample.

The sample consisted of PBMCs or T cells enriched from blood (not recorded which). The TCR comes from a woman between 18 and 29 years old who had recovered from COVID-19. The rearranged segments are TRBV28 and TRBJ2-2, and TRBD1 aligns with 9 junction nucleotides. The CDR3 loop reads CASRKTQGARTGELFF. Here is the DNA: TGTGCCAGCAGAAAGACACAGGGGGCGAGAACCGGGGAGCTGTTTTTT.